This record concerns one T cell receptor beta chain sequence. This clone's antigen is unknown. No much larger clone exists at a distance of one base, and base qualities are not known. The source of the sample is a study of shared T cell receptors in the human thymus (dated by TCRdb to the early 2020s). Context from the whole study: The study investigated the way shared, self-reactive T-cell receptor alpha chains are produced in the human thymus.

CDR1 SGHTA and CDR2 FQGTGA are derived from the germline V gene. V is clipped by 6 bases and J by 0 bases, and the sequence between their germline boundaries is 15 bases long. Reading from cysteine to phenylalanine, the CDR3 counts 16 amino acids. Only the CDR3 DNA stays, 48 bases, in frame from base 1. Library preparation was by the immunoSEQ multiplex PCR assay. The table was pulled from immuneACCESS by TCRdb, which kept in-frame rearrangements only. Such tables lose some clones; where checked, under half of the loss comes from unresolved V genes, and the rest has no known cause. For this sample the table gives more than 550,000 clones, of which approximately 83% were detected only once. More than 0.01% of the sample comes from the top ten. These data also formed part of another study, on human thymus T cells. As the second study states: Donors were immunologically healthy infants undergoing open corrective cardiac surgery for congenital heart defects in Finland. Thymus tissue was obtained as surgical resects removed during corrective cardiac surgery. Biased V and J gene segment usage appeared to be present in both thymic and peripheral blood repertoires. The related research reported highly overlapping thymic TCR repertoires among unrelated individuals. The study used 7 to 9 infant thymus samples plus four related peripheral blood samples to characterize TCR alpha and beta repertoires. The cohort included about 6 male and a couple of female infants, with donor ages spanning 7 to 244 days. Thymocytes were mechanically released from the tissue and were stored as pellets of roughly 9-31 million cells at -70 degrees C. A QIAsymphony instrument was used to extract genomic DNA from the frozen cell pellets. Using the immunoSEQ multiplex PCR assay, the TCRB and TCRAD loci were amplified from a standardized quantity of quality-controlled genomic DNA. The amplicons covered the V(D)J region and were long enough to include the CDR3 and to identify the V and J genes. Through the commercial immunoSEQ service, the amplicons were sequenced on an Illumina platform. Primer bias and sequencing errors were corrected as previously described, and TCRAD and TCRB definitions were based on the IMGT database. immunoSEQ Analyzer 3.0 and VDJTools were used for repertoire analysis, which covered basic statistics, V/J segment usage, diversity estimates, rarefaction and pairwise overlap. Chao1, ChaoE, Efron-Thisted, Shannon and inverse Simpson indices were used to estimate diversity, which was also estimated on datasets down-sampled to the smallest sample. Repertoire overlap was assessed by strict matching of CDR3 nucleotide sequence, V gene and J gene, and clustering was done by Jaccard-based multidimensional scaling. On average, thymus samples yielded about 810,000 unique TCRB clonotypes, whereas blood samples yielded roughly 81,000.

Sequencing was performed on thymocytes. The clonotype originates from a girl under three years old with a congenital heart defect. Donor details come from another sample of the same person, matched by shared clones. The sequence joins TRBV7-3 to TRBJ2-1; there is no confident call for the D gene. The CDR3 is CASSANGRSSYNEQFF. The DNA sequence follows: TGTGCCAGCAGTGCAAACGGTCGGAGCTCCTACAATGAGCAGTTCTTC.